This T cell receptor beta chain came from a study of T cells after yellow fever vaccination. This clonotype was seen more than once but under ten times. The TCR cDNA carried a universal primer site and UMIs from 5'RACE template switching. TCRdb called the 5' RACE reads again in MiXCR, with one record for every CDR3 protein. The sample has 320,000 or so distinct CDR3 sequences, 7% to 10% seen once. The TCR was taken from a man aged 18-30 years who received the YFV17D yellow fever vaccine. The sequencing used PBMCs, collected about 41 days after the first yellow fever vaccination.

The CDR3 sequence is CSAPNQFSLQETQYF. CDR3 nucleotide sequence: TGCAGTGCCCCAAATCAATTTAGTCTTCAAGAGACCCAGTACTTC. The V gene is TRBV20-1, the J gene TRBJ2-5; no firm D call. The germline CDR1 and CDR2 sequences are DFQATT and SNEGSKA (reference sequence). The ends were cut back, 6 bases at V and 2 bases at J, with 19 bases in the middle. This CDR3 has 15 residues.